This paragraph covers one T cell receptor (beta chain) sequence. Its antigen remains unidentified. In the same sample, other DNA sequences code for this CDR3. Sequencing used immunoSEQ multiplex PCR; TCRdb keeps in-frame clones, though not all of them. Of roughly 2.4 million clones listed, about 94% are singletons. The length of the CDR3 is 14 residues. V shed 4 bases, J shed 0 bases, and the junction held 3 bases outside the gene matches. CDR1 SGHRS and CDR2 YFSETQ come from the germline V gene. This sample was included in a study of shared clonotypes between healthy human individuals. The study, taken as a whole, reports: Sharing of clonotypes among donors was expected to vary with sequencing depth. Naive subsets, compared against memory subsets, generally had larger estimated richness values.

Material for sequencing was naive CD4+ T cells sorted from blood. Subset defined: CD45RA+ positively selected. This chain links TRBV5-1 with TRBJ2-7; TRBD1 aligns across 8 bases. This receptor was taken from a man younger than 35 in good health. The CDR3 DNA is TGCGCCAGCAGCCCAGGACAGGGCTCCTACGAGCAGTACTTC. As protein: CASSPGQGSYEQYF. The full variable domain, completed using reference TRBV5-1 and TRBJ2-7, is KAGVTQTPRYLIKTRGQQVTLSCSPISGHRSVSWYQQTPGQGLQFLFEYFSETQRNKGNFPGRFSGRQFSNSRSEMNVSTLELGDSALYLCASSPGQGSYEQYFGPGTRLTVT.